What follows are 14 T cell receptor beta chains derived from one specimen sequenced in a study of T cells after yellow fever vaccination. Via MiXCR, TCRdb re-called the 5' RACE reads, giving one row per CDR3 protein. The data contain roughly 310,000 distinct CDR3 sequences, more than 8.5% of them singletons. Sequenced here: PBMCs, sampled on the day of the first yellow fever vaccination. The source is a man between 18 and 29 years old who received the YFV17D yellow fever vaccine.

The chain employs TRBV4-2 and TRBJ1-5; a possible D gene is TRBD1 (5 bases). The CDR3 is made up of 13 amino acids. Trimming stripped 0 bases from V and 5 bases from J, with 5 bases between. Per the germline V gene, CDR1 is LGHNA and CDR2 is YNFKEQ. The CDR3 DNA follows: TGTGCCAGCAGCCAAGAACAGGATCAGCCCCAGCATTTT. This translates into CASSQEQDQPQHF.

The J gene is TRBJ1-5, the V gene TRBV24-1; the D is unclear. CDR3 size: 14 residues. The V end lost 5 bases, the J end lost 4 bases, and 11 bases lay between the germline ends. The germline gives CDR1 KGHDR, CDR2 SFDVKD. The CDR3 DNA is TGTGCCACCAGTGCTCCCAGGCATAATCAGCCCCAGCATTTT. This gives the protein CATSAPRHNQPQHF.

The V call is TRBV3-1, the J call TRBJ2-2; D gene unclear. Germline V lookup: CDR1 LGHDT, CDR2 YNNKEL (reference sequence). CDR3 length: 17 amino acids. V was clipped by 2 bases and J by 4 bases, with 17 bases between them. CDR3 amino acids: CASSQFVYRSSTGELFF. The CDR3 region has the DNA TGTGCCAGCAGCCAATTTGTCTACCGCTCGTCCACCGGGGAGCTGTTTTTT.

The V gene is TRBV4-1, the J gene TRBJ2-1; 9 bases map to TRBD2. CDR1 and CDR2 (germline): MGHRA, YSYEKL. J gave up 0 bases and V 4 bases, and 7 bases lay outside the gene matches. The CDR3 extends over 17 amino acids. CDR3 protein: CASSLPSGGTSYNEQFF. The CDR3 nucleotides are TGCGCCAGCAGCCTACCGAGCGGGGGGACCTCCTACAATGAGCAGTTCTTC.

The chain recombines TRBV20-1 with TRBJ1-5; 7 bases map to TRBD1. The CDR3 covers 14 residues. V was clipped by 2 bases and J by 3 bases; unmatched bases: 4. Germline values: CDR1 DFQATT, CDR2 SNEGSKA (reference sequence). CDR3 DNA: TGCAGTGCTAGACCACAGGGGAACAATCAGCCCCAGCATTTT. Its translation is CSARPQGNNQPQHF.

V usage is TRBV19 and J usage is TRBJ1-1; D remains ambiguous. The CDR3 covers 14 residues. Germline V CDR1 and CDR2: LNHDA, SQIVND (reference sequence). With 4 bases removed from V and 0 bases from J, the gap between germline ends came to 9 bases. The CDR3, as DNA: TGTGCCAGTAGTACGTACGGGATGAACACTGAAGCTTTCTTT. This translates into CASSTYGMNTEAFF.

The V call is TRBV4-1, the J call TRBJ1-6; 9 bases are a match to TRBD1. This CDR3 is built from 14 residues. V was pared by 6 bases and J by 9 bases, with 6 bases of the junction left unmatched. Germline values: CDR1 MGHRA, CDR2 YSYEKL. The CDR3 DNA reads TGCGCCAGCAGTCCGACAGGGGGAGGTTCACCCCTCCACTTT. The encoded protein is CASSPTGGGSPLHF.

V is TRBV7-8 and J is TRBJ2-2; 7 bases are shared with TRBD2. Trimming took 4 bases from V and 1 from J; bases not matched to a gene: 6. Germline values: CDR1 SGHVS, CDR2 FQNEAQ. This CDR3 region has 16 residues. CDR3 coding DNA: TGTGCCAGCAGCTCAGTTGGGGGGGAGAACACCGGGGAGCTGTTTTTT. Protein: CASSSVGGENTGELFF.

This clonotype was observed a few times. The chain has TRBV4-2 and TRBJ2-1; D is perhaps TRBD1 (6 bases). The germline V gene has CDR1 LGHNA and CDR2 YNFKEQ. CDR3 length: 18 amino acids. The V end lost 4 bases, the J end lost 7 bases, and 26 bases lay between the germline ends. The CDR3 spells CASSPITLTGIGLNEQFF. The CDR3 coding sequence is TGTGCCAGCAGCCCGATAACACTTACAGGGATAGGGTTGAATGAGCAGTTCTTC.

The chain couples TRBV2 to TRBJ2-5; 8 bases fit TRBD1. This CDR3 contains 14 residues. CDR1 is SNHLY and CDR2 is FYNNEI in the germline V gene. V dropped 3 bases and J dropped 5; count of bases not matched to a gene: 5. CDR3 residues: CASSDLRGPETQYF. The CDR3, as DNA: TGTGCCAGCAGTGATCTCAGGGGGCCGGAGACCCAGTACTTC.

A few counts support this clonotype. The V gene is TRBV7-2, the J gene TRBJ2-3; possibly TRBD2 for D (6 bases). The CDR3 runs to 15 residues. V was trimmed by 2 bases and J by 10 bases, leaving 19 bases between them. The germline V gene has CDR1 SGHTA and CDR2 FQGNSA. CDR3 sequence (DNA): TGTGCCAGCAGCTTATTCCCCCCCCCGACTAGTCCGCAGTATTTT. This sequence encodes CASSLFPPPTSPQYF.

V and J are TRBV5-1 and TRBJ2-1; unclear D gene. V was cut by 2 bases and J by 8 bases, with 8 bases left in between. Germline CDR1 reads SGHRS; CDR2 reads YFSETQ. CDR3 size: 12 residues. The CDR3 region has the DNA TGCGCCAGCAGCTTAGGGTCGGATGAGCAGTTCTTC. Amino acids: CASSLGSDEQFF.

The chain links TRBV20-1 to TRBJ2-5; D may be TRBD1 or TRBD2 (6 bases each). Trimming left V 3 bases short and J 5 bases short, with 13 bases between. CDR1 is DFQATT, CDR2 SNEGSKA, per germline (reference sequence). CDR3 length: 13 residues. This CDR3 reads CSAREGVAETQYF. CDR3 DNA sequence: TGCAGTGCTAGGGAGGGGGTGGCCGAGACCCAGTACTTC.

The CDR3 sequence: CASSFWGRRRGGYTGELFF. The CDR3 nucleotides read TGTGCCAGCAGTTTTTGGGGTCGGAGACGCGGGGGATACACCGGGGAGCTGTTTTTT. V and J are TRBV12-3 or TRBV12-4 and TRBJ2-2, with 7 bases lining up with TRBD2. The junction had 16 bases not matched to a gene; V was cut back by 3 bases and J by 3 bases. There are 19 residues in the CDR3.